Reported below is one T cell receptor beta chain. What it binds is not known. The data were taken from a study of CD4 T cells in relation to SARS-CoV-2 and coronaviruses. Study-level background: Controls used an HIV-1 Nef peptide pool or no peptide.

Only in-frame clones appear in the TCRdb table, and some are missing; sequencing was by immunoSEQ multiplex PCR. The sample has about 26,000 clones; more than 60% are singletons. The V end lost 3 bases, the J end lost 2 bases, and 11 bases lay between the germline ends. The CDR3 runs to 16 residues. The V gene's germline CDR1 is LGHDT and CDR2 YNNKEL (reference sequence). CD4+ T cells from unexposed donors were obtained before the COVID-19 pandemic (2011-2018). The cells were cultured for about ten days before CD4+ T cells were isolated. This rearrangement joins TRBV3-1 (or the pseudogene TRBV3-2) to TRBJ1-6, with D possibly matching TRBD1 (5 bases). The sample was CD4+ T cells from PBMCs, cultured in vitro. This clonotype was obtained from a human donor in good health. The CDR3 DNA follows: TGTGCCAGCAGCCAGGACACCAACACCTATAATTCACCCCTCCACTTT. Residues: CASSQDTNTYNSPLHF.